These T cell receptor beta chains were read from a single sample in a study of T cells in localized non-small cell lung cancer. Sequencing was performed with immunoSEQ multiplex PCR; in TCRdb, only in-frame clones are kept and a portion is missing. Of tens of thousands of clones in the sample, about 88% were seen once. Sequencing used peripheral blood, obtained before any cancer treatment. These receptors came from a woman aged 40-69 years with stage I lung adenocarcinoma. CDR3s include the opening cysteine and the closing phenylalanine or tryptophan. A D gene is named only where the DNA matches it firmly. Some rows have no size entry. The others give once, few or many, or a class for an expanded clone.

v_gene,d_gene,j_gene,abundance,CDR3aa,CDR3nt
TRBV7-1,TRBD1,TRBJ1-4,-,CASSLRTGATNEKLFF,TGTGCCAGCAGCCTTCGGACAGGAGCAACTAATGAAAAACTGTTTTTT
TRBV27,-,TRBJ2-7,-,CASSLSVGTLKSGHEQYF,TGTGCCAGCAGTTTATCGGTTGGGACACTTAAATCTGGCCACGAGCAGTACTTC
TRBV9,TRBD2,TRBJ2-2,-,CASSFTELAGNTGELFF,TGTGCCAGCAGCTTCACGGAACTAGCGGGAAACACCGGGGAGCTGTTTTTT
TRBV27,TRBD2,TRBJ2-3,-,CASSLEGLAADTQYF,TGTGCCAGCAGTTTAGAAGGGCTAGCGGCAGATACGCAGTATTTT
TRBV6-5,-,TRBJ1-2,-,CASSYLGDYGYTF,TGTGCCAGCAGTTACTTAGGAGACTATGGCTACACCTTC
TRBV7-8,-,TRBJ2-2,-,CASSLYTGELFF,TGTGCCAGCAGCTTATACACCGGGGAGCTGTTTTTT
TRBV6-6,-,TRBJ2-3,-,CASSYGPDTQYF,TGTGCCAGCAGTTACGGCCCAGATACGCAGTATTTT
TRBV5-6,-,TRBJ2-5,-,CASSPLVGGWETQYF,TGTGCCAGCAGCCCGCTGGTGGGCGGGTGGGAGACCCAGTACTTC
TRBV14,-,TRBJ2-7,-,CASSQAVSSYEQYF,TGTGCCAGCAGCCAGGCCGTAAGCTCCTACGAGCAGTACTTC
TRBV30,-,TRBJ1-1,-,CAWSVAPGTEAFF,TGTGCCTGGAGTGTGGCCCCTGGGACTGAAGCTTTCTTT
TRBV6-6,-,TRBJ2-1,-,CASIGDNEQFF,TGTGCCAGCATAGGGGATAATGAGCAGTTCTTC
TRBV27,TRBD1,TRBJ2-2,-,CASTSQTGGITNTGELFF,TGTGCCAGCACCAGCCAGACAGGGGGTATAACGAACACCGGGGAGCTGTTTTTT
TRBV11-1,TRBD1,TRBJ1-1,once,CASSPRQGYTEAFF,TGTGCCAGCAGCCCCAGACAGGGTTACACTGAAGCTTTCTTT
TRBV2,-,TRBJ1-2,-,CASRGRNYGYTF,TGTGCCAGCAGGGGAAGAAACTATGGCTACACCTTC
TRBV5-1,-,TRBJ2-5,-,CASSGGRLHQETQYF,TGCGCCAGCAGCGGGGGACGGCTACACCAAGAGACCCAGTACTTC
TRBV7-3,TRBD1,TRBJ1-2,once,CASSVTGQDYGYTF,TGTGCCAGCAGCGTAACCGGACAGGACTATGGCTACACCTTC
TRBV28,-,TRBJ2-7,-,CASSFRGELHEQYF,TGTGCCAGCAGTTTCCGAGGGGAACTTCACGAGCAGTACTTC
TRBV30,TRBD2,TRBJ2-5,-,CAWSPAGGARETQYF,TGTGCCTGGAGTCCGGCGGGGGGCGCGCGAGAGACCCAGTACTTC
TRBV9,-,TRBJ2-7,-,CASSTQSTGPYEQYF,TGTGCCAGCAGCACACAGTCCACAGGGCCCTACGAGCAGTACTTC
TRBV7-3,TRBD2,TRBJ2-1,-,CASSLRAGGPNNEQFF,TGTGCCAGCAGCTTACGGGCGGGGGGCCCGAACAATGAGCAGTTCTTC
TRBV6-1,TRBD2,TRBJ2-7,-,CASREGGGYEQYF,TGTGCCAGCCGGGAGGGGGGAGGCTACGAGCAGTACTTC
TRBV27,TRBD2,TRBJ2-4,-,CASRGLAGGPGYIQYF,TGTGCCAGCAGGGGACTAGCGGGAGGGCCAGGATACATTCAGTACTTC
TRBV5-1,-,TRBJ1-4,-,CASSPGTVSNEKLFF,TGCGCCAGCAGCCCCGGAACAGTTTCAAATGAAAAACTGTTTTTT
TRBV5-1,TRBD2,TRBJ2-1,-,CASSLAVREGSTEQFF,TGCGCCAGCAGCTTGGCCGTGCGGGAGGGGTCAACTGAGCAGTTCTTC
TRBV14,-,TRBJ2-1,-,CASSQDLREDEQFF,TGTGCCAGCAGCCAAGATCTGAGGGAAGATGAGCAGTTCTTC
TRBV2,-,TRBJ1-6,-,CASSESRGPLHF,TGTGCCAGCAGTGAATCTCGGGGACCCCTCCACTTT
TRBV7-2,TRBD1,TRBJ2-2,-,CASSFSGTGNTGELFF,TGTGCCAGCAGCTTTTCCGGGACAGGGAACACCGGGGAGCTGTTTTTT
TRBV7-9,-,TRBJ1-2,-,CASSPTSANYGYTF,TGTGCCAGCAGTCCGACCTCGGCGAACTATGGCTACACCTTC
TRBV7-6,-,TRBJ2-1,-,CASSETMVEQFF,TGTGCCAGCAGCGAGACTATGGTTGAGCAGTTCTTC
TRBV5-4,-,TRBJ2-1,-,CASSRLGGGSYNEQFF,TGTGCCAGCAGCCGGCTAGGCGGGGGCTCTTACAATGAGCAGTTCTTC
TRBV11-3,-,TRBJ2-1,-,CASSLVKNEQFF,TGTGCCAGCAGCTTAGTGAAGAATGAGCAGTTCTTC
TRBV30,TRBD1,TRBJ1-2,-,CAWSRDRPRGYTF,TGTGCCTGGAGTCGGGACAGGCCCAGGGGCTACACCTTC
TRBV4-1,TRBD1,TRBJ2-3,-,CASSRGQTGSVYTQYF,TGCGCCAGCAGCCGAGGACAGACAGGGTCTGTGTATACGCAGTATTTT
TRBV6-5,-,TRBJ1-3,-,CASTLDSSSGNTIYF,TGTGCCAGCACCCTTGACAGTAGCTCTGGAAACACCATATATTTT
TRBV6-6,-,TRBJ2-2,-,CASSLPGTLNTGELFF,TGTGCCAGCAGCTTGCCCGGGACCCTGAACACCGGGGAGCTGTTTTTT
TRBV7-9,-,TRBJ1-1,-,CASSLGHNTEAFF,TGTGCCAGCAGCTTGGGGCACAACACTGAAGCTTTCTTT
TRBV6-5,-,TRBJ1-5,-,CASSSDFGGDQPQHF,TGTGCCAGCAGTTCAGACTTCGGCGGGGATCAGCCCCAGCATTTT
TRBV2,-,TRBJ1-5,-,CASSQKGNGQPQHF,TGTGCCAGCAGCCAAAAAGGAAATGGTCAGCCCCAGCATTTT
TRBV7-9,-,TRBJ1-5,-,CASSFGEGPQHF,TGTGCCAGCAGCTTCGGAGAAGGGCCCCAGCATTTT
TRBV27,TRBD1,TRBJ2-7,-,CASSLRGRYEQYF,TGTGCCAGCAGTTTAAGGGGGCGATACGAGCAGTACTTC
TRBV5-1,TRBD1,TRBJ2-2,-,CASSKALTGANTGELFF,TGCGCCAGCAGCAAAGCTTTGACAGGGGCTAACACCGGGGAGCTGTTTTTT
TRBV5-4,TRBD1,TRBJ1-2,-,CASSWDREGGYTF,TGTGCCAGCAGCTGGGACAGGGAGGGCGGCTACACCTTC
TRBV21-1,-,TRBJ1-2,-,CASSKATRPGQEGYGYTF,TGTGCCAGCAGCAAAGCGACCAGACCGGGACAGGAAGGCTATGGCTACACCTTC
TRBV6-1,-,TRBJ1-4,-,CASSAEPFPGEKLFF,TGTGCCAGCAGTGCGGAACCATTCCCGGGTGAAAAACTGTTTTTT
TRBV5-1,-,TRBJ1-2,-,CASSLATDYGYTF,TGCGCCAGCAGCTTGGCAACTGACTATGGCTACACCTTC
TRBV11-3,-,TRBJ2-1,-,CASSSGPFVEQFF,TGTGCCAGCAGCTCAGGACCGTTCGTTGAGCAGTTCTTC
TRBV4-3,-,TRBJ2-7,-,CASSQELISSYEQYF,TGCGCCAGCAGCCAAGAATTGATAAGCTCCTACGAGCAGTACTTC
TRBV28,-,TRBJ1-2,-,CASSLYLAAGYTF,TGTGCCAGCAGTTTATATCTGGCGGCTGGCTACACCTTC
TRBV11-2,TRBD2,TRBJ2-3,-,CASSYNGGREGDTQYF,TGTGCCAGCAGCTATAACGGCGGGCGGGAGGGAGATACGCAGTATTTT
TRBV6-5,-,TRBJ2-7,-,CASTDVGEQYF,TGTGCCAGCACGGACGTTGGGGAGCAGTACTTC
TRBV5-1,TRBD1,TRBJ2-5,-,CASSRTGEQTQYF,TGCGCCAGCAGCCGGACAGGGGAGCAGACCCAGTACTTC
TRBV30,-,TRBJ1-1,-,CACPTGGGGTEAFF,TGTGCCTGCCCGACCGGGGGCGGTGGCACTGAAGCTTTCTTT
TRBV23-1,-,TRBJ2-5,once,CASSQWGRPTETQYF,TGCGCCAGCAGTCAATGGGGGAGGCCGACGGAGACCCAGTACTTC
TRBV7-9,TRBD1,TRBJ1-5,-,CASSLEIAGGQPQHF,TGTGCCAGCAGCTTAGAAATTGCAGGGGGCCAGCCCCAGCATTTT
TRBV28,-,TRBJ2-5,-,CASSLIKSTQYF,TGTGCCAGCAGTTTAATCAAATCGACCCAGTACTTC
TRBV6-5,-,TRBJ2-6,-,CASTKYGANVLTF,TGTGCCAGCACGAAGTATGGGGCCAACGTCCTGACTTTC